The 8 T cell receptor beta chains below come from one sample, sequenced in a study of blood T cell repertoires in COVID-19. The data were produced by immunoSEQ multiplex PCR, yet TCRdb's version contains in-frame clones alone and is incomplete. The table records 150,000 to 200,000 clones, under 85% of them present only once. The sequenced sample consisted of peripheral blood. These TCRs come from a man in his sixties with active or convalescent COVID-19.

This clone was detected only a few times. The rearrangement uses TRBV6-5 and TRBJ1-3; 9 nucleotides agree with TRBD1. The CDR3 has 15 residues. Germline CDR1 reads MNHEY; CDR2 reads SVGAGI. V dropped 2 bases and J dropped 3; count of bases not matched to a gene: 2. CDR3 amino acids: CASSYGTGLGNTIYF. Here the CDR3 DNA reads TGTGCCAGCAGTTACGGGACAGGGCTTGGAAACACCATATATTTT.

V usage is TRBV29-1 and J usage is TRBJ1-1; D call uncertain. The ends were cut back, 7 bases at V and 1 base at J, with 10 bases in the middle. The germline V gene encodes CDR1 SQVTM and CDR2 ANQGSEA. The CDR3 is 12 amino acids. The CDR3 loop is CSGTLTNTEAFF. The CDR3 DNA reads TGCAGCGGCACATTAACGAACACTGAAGCTTTCTTT.

This sequence joins TRBV9 and TRBJ2-7; 9 nucleotides align to TRBD1. The CDR3 spans 14 residues. V dropped 5 bases and J dropped 5; count of bases not matched to a gene: 8. The germline gives CDR1 SGDLS, CDR2 YYNGEE. As DNA, the CDR3 is TGTGCCAGCAGTGGGGGGACAGGGAGGAACGAGCAGTACTTC. It codes for CASSGGTGRNEQYF.

This rearrangement joins TRBV5-5 to TRBJ1-3; D gene uncertain. The length of the CDR3 is 16 residues. V lost 0 bases and J 4 bases, leaving 14 bases between the germline ends. Germline V CDR1 and CDR2: SGHKS, YYEKEE (reference sequence). CDR3 nucleotides: TGTGCCAGCAGCTTGGCCGGGCGGGTGTACGGAAACACCATATATTTT. Its translation is CASSLAGRVYGNTIYF. The complete variable domain, with remaining parts taken from reference TRBV5-5 and TRBJ1-3, reads DAGVTQSPTHLIKTRGQQVTLRCSPISGHKSVSWYQQVLGQGPQFIFQYYEKEERGRGNFPDRFSARQFPNYSSELNVNALLLGDSALYLCASSLAGRVYGNTIYFGEGSWLTVV.

This clone was seen more than once but under ten times. The chain combines TRBV16 with TRBJ1-2; 8 nucleotides line up with TRBD1. Unmatched junction bases numbered 6, after V lost 0 bases and J lost 3 bases. The germline V gene has CDR1 KGHSY and CDR2 FQNENV. This CDR3 region has 16 residues. CDR3 residues: CASSQSRTGPHYGYTF. For the CDR3, the DNA is TGTGCCAGCAGCCAATCGCGGACAGGGCCCCACTATGGCTACACCTTC.

The chain links TRBV28 to TRBJ2-7, with TRBD1 identical over 7 bases. J was trimmed by 2 bases and V by 9 bases; bases with no gene match: 7. Germline values: CDR1 MDHEN, CDR2 SYDVKM. This CDR3 has 13 amino acids. CDR3 protein: CASRDSNTYEQYF. The DNA for the CDR3 is TGTGCCAGTAGGGACAGTAACACCTACGAGCAGTACTTC.

V is TRBV28 and J is TRBJ2-5; TRBD2 matches at 10 bases. The CDR3 is 17 residues long. Trimming took 3 bases from V and 1 from J; bases not matched to a gene: 8. Germline CDR1 is MDHEN and CDR2 is SYDVKM. The CDR3 region is CASSFSLAGGPQETQYF. The DNA for the CDR3 is TGTGCCAGCAGTTTTTCTTTAGCGGGAGGTCCCCAAGAGACCCAGTACTTC.

V usage is TRBV10-3 and J usage is TRBJ2-7, with TRBD2 as a possible D gene (5 bases). The CDR3 totals 12 residues. Germline V gene data show CDR1 as ENHRY and CDR2 as SYGVKD. Trimming removed 10 bases from V and 4 bases from J, with 14 bases in between. The CDR3 sequence is CANQRPGYEQYF. In nucleotides, the CDR3 is TGTGCCAACCAACGACCGGGGTACGAGCAGTACTTC.